This T cell receptor (beta chain) came from a study of lymphopenia after photon versus proton radiotherapy (dated by TCRdb to between 2017 and 2020). Notes on the research overall: The study compared the immunological effects of photon versus proton radiation therapy in patients with gastrointestinal tumors who developed high-grade lymphopenia. A cohort of around 18 patients with gastrointestinal tumors who received either photon or proton therapy and subsequently developed lymphopenia was included. The study aimed to characterize how the two radiation modalities differ in their impact on the immune system.

The receptor library was made with the immunoSEQ multiplex PCR assay. Alongside multiparametric flow cytometry, deep sequencing of rearranged TCR beta loci was used to profile the T cell repertoires. As stored in TCRdb, this immuneACCESS dataset retains in-frame rearrangements with V and J assigned. A fraction of the clones does not appear; measured against another copy, unresolved V genes explain less than half of the discrepancy, and the remainder lacks a known reason. The sample table shows tens of thousands of clones, and more than 70% are seen once. The ten largest clones represent approximately 2.9% of the sample. Note on this clone: What this receptor recognizes is not known. Base qualities are missing; no much larger clone stands one base away.

From the cysteine through the phenylalanine, the CDR3 covers 15 amino acids. Left in the record is the CDR3 DNA by itself, 45 bases read in frame from the first base. Cut back by 1 base and 7 bases, the V and J ends lie 14 bases apart. CDR1 LGHNA and CDR2 YSLEER were looked up in the germline V gene. Paper-wide results and their limitations: During treatment, patients who received photon therapy lost naive T cells and TCR diversity and gained effector/memory populations, whereas patients who received proton therapy remained relatively stable. Among patients across the cohort who died, overall survival time showed an inverse correlation with a larger post-nadir drop in TCR diversity. The survival association was examined only in patients who died, and the authors described better survival with proton therapy as a possibility, not as a demonstrated result. Once the lymphocyte count had reached its nadir, the repertoires of photon-treated patients showed oligoclonal expansion, particularly of CD8+ Temra cells, and this expansion drove the decline in diversity.

This sequence originates from a middle-aged man with gastric cancer. Specimen: peripheral blood, collected from a patient treated with photon-based radiotherapy. The chain couples TRBV4-3 to TRBJ2-1; the D gene is perhaps TRBD2, from 5 matching bases. In nucleotides, the sequence is TGCGCCAGCAGCCAAGCTTTCCGCGGCGGGAATGAGCAGTTCTTC. It codes for CASSQAFRGGNEQFF.